The rows below give T cell receptor beta chains drawn from one sample of a study of PD-1 blockade in classical Hodgkin lymphoma. Here immunoSEQ multiplex PCR was the method, and the copy in TCRdb shows in-frame clones only, minus some. The table records 20,000 to 30,000 clones, 69% of them present only once. Material: peripheral blood mononuclear cells (PBMCs), obtained at baseline. These receptors were taken from a human donor with classical Hodgkin lymphoma. The CDR3 runs from the conserved cysteine through the conserved F or W. A D gene is named only where the DNA matches it firmly. Rows may omit the clone size; those that give it use once, few, many or a size class.

J gene | clone size | D gene | V gene | CDR3 protein | CDR3 DNA
TRBJ2-6 | - | - | TRBV27 | CASSLVGPGAPVSGANVLTF | TGTGCCAGCAGTTTAGTGGGGCCGGGGGCTCCCGTCTCTGGGGCCAACGTCCTGACTTTC
TRBJ1-1 | - | - | TRBV10-3 | CAISEPTLDTEAFF | TGTGCCATCAGTGAGCCGACACTGGACACTGAAGCTTTCTTT
TRBJ1-2 | - | - | TRBV7-8 | CASSLDPTVYGYTF | TGTGCCAGCAGCTTAGATCCGACAGTCTATGGCTACACCTTC
TRBJ1-4 | - | TRBD1 | TRBV6-5 | CASRGQGATNEKLFF | TGTGCCAGCAGGGGGCAGGGGGCGACTAATGAAAAACTGTTTTTT
TRBJ1-1 | medium-sized | - | TRBV6-5 | CASSNSKGSRNTEAFF | TGTGCCAGCAGTAACTCGAAGGGAAGTAGGAACACTGAAGCTTTCTTT
TRBJ2-7 | medium-sized | - | TRBV27 | CASSLGLGSSEQYF | TGTGCCAGCAGCCTGGGGTTGGGGTCCAGCGAGCAGTACTTC
TRBJ1-6 | once | TRBD1 | TRBV2 | CASRSDRASSYNSPLHF | TGTGCCAGCAGGTCTGACAGGGCTAGCTCCTATAATTCACCCCTCCACTTT
TRBJ1-5 | - | - | TRBV27 | CASRRGAAGNQPQHF | TGTGCCAGCCGACGAGGGGCGGCGGGCAATCAGCCCCAGCATTTT
TRBJ2-5 | few | TRBD2 | TRBV7-2 | CASSLGGLPSETQYF | TGTGCCAGCAGCTTGGGGGGACTACCCAGCGAGACCCAGTACTTC
TRBJ2-3 | - | TRBD2 | TRBV4-2 | CASSHSGGVTDTQYF | TGTGCCAGCAGCCATAGCGGGGGGGTTACAGATACGCAGTATTTT
TRBJ2-6 | - | - | TRBV19 | CASSLIATGRTGANVLTF | TGTGCCAGTAGTTTAATAGCTACAGGGAGGACTGGGGCCAACGTCCTGACTTTC
TRBJ2-1 | - | - | TRBV10-3 | CAITDDYYNEQFF | TGTGCCATCACCGATGACTACTACAATGAGCAGTTCTTC
TRBJ2-7 | - | - | TRBV5-1 | CASSPEPGLISYEQYF | TGCGCCAGCAGCCCGGAACCGGGACTGATCTCCTACGAGCAGTACTTC
TRBJ2-1 | - | - | TRBV4-1 | CASSQVDILAYNEQFF | TGCGCCAGCAGCCAAGTTGATATTCTGGCCTACAATGAGCAGTTCTTC
TRBJ2-7 | - | TRBD1 | TRBV7-6 | CASSSMLGTGREQYF | TGTGCCAGCAGCTCCATGTTAGGGACAGGGCGCGAGCAGTACTTC
TRBJ2-2 | - | - | TRBV9 | CASSPDTGELFF | TGTGCCAGCAGCCCGGACACCGGGGAGCTGTTTTTT
TRBJ1-3 | - | - | TRBV28 | CASSLGGSGNTIYF | TGTGCCAGCAGTTTAGGGGGATCCGGAAACACCATATATTTT
TRBJ2-1 | - | - | TRBV7-8 | CASSSGLLTGRGEQFF | TGTGCCAGCAGCTCTGGACTGCTGACAGGGCGGGGTGAGCAGTTCTTC
TRBJ1-4 | - | TRBD1 | TRBV25-1 | CASCSGTGESEKLFF | TGTGCCAGCTGCTCCGGGACAGGGGAGTCCGAAAAACTGTTTTTT
TRBJ2-1 | - | TRBD1 | TRBV7-9 | CASSLDQGANYNEQFF | TGTGCCAGCAGCTTAGATCAGGGGGCGAACTACAATGAGCAGTTCTTC
TRBJ1-4 | - | TRBD1 | TRBV27 | CASSHRLTGIGEKLFF | TGTGCCAGCAGTCATCGCCTGACAGGGATCGGAGAAAAACTGTTTTTT
TRBJ2-7 | - | TRBD1 | TRBV27 | CASSLSVGGSGEQYF | TGTGCCAGCAGTTTATCAGTAGGGGGCAGCGGCGAGCAGTACTTC